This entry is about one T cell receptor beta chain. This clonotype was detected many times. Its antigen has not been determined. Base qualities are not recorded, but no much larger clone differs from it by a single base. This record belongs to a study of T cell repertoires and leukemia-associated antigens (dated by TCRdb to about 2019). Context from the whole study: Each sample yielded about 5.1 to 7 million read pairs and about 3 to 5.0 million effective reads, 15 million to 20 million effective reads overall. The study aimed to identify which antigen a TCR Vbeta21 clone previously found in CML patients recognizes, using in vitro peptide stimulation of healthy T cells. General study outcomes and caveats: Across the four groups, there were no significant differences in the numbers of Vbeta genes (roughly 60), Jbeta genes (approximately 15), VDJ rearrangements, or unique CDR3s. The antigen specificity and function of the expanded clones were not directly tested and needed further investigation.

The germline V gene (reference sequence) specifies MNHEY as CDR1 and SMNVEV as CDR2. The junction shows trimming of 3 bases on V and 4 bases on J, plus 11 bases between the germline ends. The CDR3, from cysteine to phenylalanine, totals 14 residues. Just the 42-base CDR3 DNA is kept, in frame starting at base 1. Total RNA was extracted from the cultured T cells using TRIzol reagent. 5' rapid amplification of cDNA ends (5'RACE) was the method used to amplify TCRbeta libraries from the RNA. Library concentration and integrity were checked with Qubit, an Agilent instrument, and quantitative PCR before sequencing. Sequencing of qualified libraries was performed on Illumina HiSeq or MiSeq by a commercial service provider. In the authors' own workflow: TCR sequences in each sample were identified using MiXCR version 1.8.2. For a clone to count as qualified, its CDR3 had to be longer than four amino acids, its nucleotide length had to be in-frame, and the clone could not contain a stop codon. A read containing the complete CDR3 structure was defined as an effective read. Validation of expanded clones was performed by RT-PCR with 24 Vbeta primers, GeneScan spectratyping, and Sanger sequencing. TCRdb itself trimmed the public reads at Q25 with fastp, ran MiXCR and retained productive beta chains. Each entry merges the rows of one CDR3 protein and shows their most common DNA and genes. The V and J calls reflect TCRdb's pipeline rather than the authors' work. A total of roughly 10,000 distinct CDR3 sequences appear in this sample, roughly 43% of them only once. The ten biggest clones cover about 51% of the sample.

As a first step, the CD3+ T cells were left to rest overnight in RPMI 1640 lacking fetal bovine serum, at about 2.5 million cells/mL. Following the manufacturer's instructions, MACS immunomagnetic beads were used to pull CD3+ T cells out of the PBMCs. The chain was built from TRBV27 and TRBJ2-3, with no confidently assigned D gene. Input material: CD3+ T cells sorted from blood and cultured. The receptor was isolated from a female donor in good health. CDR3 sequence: CASSFLRSADTQYF. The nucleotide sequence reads TGTGCCAGCAGTTTCCTAAGGAGCGCAGATACGCAGTATTTT.